What follows are 26 T cell receptor beta chains derived from one specimen sequenced in a study of blood T cell repertoires in COVID-19. TCRdb's copy holds only in-frame clones and misses some; the assay was immunoSEQ multiplex PCR. In the table there are about 63,000 clones, about 74% of which are singletons. The sequenced sample was peripheral blood. The receptors come from a woman aged 80 or older with acute or convalescent COVID-19.

This clone came up once. V is TRBV14 and J is TRBJ1-6; weak D call: TRBD1 (5 bases). Trimming left V 2 bases short and J 10 bases short, with 12 bases between. The CDR3 runs 14 residues. The germline CDR1 and CDR2 sequences are SGHDN and FVKESK. The CDR3: CASSQFRGGSPLHF. In DNA, the CDR3 is TGTGCCAGCAGCCAATTTCGGGGGGGATCACCCCTCCACTTT.

The J gene is TRBJ2-7, the V gene TRBV20-1, with 9 nucleotides matching TRBD2. The CDR3 sequence is 17 residues long. J gave up 2 bases and V 3 bases, and 14 bases lay outside the gene matches. Germline lookup yields CDR1 DFQATT and CDR2 SNEGSKA (reference sequence). CDR3 nucleotides: TGCAGTGCTAGTTTAGTCCGCGCTCTAGCGGGACCCTACGAGCAGTACTTC. Its translation is CSASLVRALAGPYEQYF.

The rearrangement uses TRBV2 and TRBJ2-7, with TRBD2 matching 14 bases. Germline CDR1 SNHLY, CDR2 FYNNEI. The junction had 5 bases not matched to a gene; V was cut back by 10 bases and J by 3 bases. The CDR3 runs to 14 residues. DNA for the CDR3: TGTGCCAACTCGGGACTAGCGGGAGTCTACGAGCAGTACTTC. This encodes CANSGLAGVYEQYF.

This clone was seen just once. V usage is TRBV23-1 and J usage is TRBJ1-6; a possible D gene is TRBD1 (5 bases). TRBV23-1 is sorted into the ORF group, with uncertain function. V dropped 3 bases and J dropped 0 bases, with 18 bases sitting between them. This CDR3 comprises 19 residues. DNA for the CDR3: TGCGCCAGCAGTCATCCGACCGACAGAGCGAGCTCCTATAATTCACCCCTCCACTTT. Encoded protein: CASSHPTDRASSYNSPLHF.

This chain connects TRBV6-1 to TRBJ1-1, with 12 bases identical to TRBD1. Trimming cost V 4 bases and J 7 bases; bases outside gene matches: 10. The CDR3 has 16 amino acids. The germline gives CDR1 MNHNS, CDR2 SASEGT. DNA of the CDR3: TGTGCCAGCAGTGGTCGGTGGGGGACAGGGGGCATTGAAGCTTTCTTT. It encodes CASSGRWGTGGIEAFF.

The rearrangement joins TRBV5-6 to TRBJ1-4; D gene ambiguous. Trimming stripped 4 bases from V and 4 bases from J, with 5 bases between. This CDR3 is built from 12 residues. In germline, CDR1 is SGHDT, CDR2 YYEEEE. The CDR3 loop reads CASSPLNEKLFF. CDR3 in DNA: TGTGCCAGCAGCCCCCTTAATGAAAAACTGTTTTTT.

This clone was detected ten times or more. The chain joins TRBV11-2 to TRBJ1-6; 7 bases align to TRBD1. The CDR3 is 13 amino acids. Germline CDR1 is SGHAT and CDR2 is FQNNGV. Trimming took 3 bases from V and 10 from J; bases not matched to a gene: 3. The CDR3 DNA reads TGTGCCAGCAGCTTTACAGGGGAATCACCCCTCCACTTT. This sequence encodes CASSFTGESPLHF.

This clone has a handful of counts. The chain is built from TRBV29-1 and TRBJ2-3; perhaps TRBD1 as D (6 bases). The CDR3 totals 15 residues. V was shortened by 4 bases and J by 2 bases, with 16 bases between the two germline ends. The germline gives CDR1 SQVTM, CDR2 ANQGSEA. The CDR3, as DNA: TGCAGCGTTGGGCGGTCCGGGACACCCACAGATACGCAGTATTTT. Residues: CSVGRSGTPTDTQYF.

The chain uses TRBV14 and TRBJ2-1; D possibly corresponds to TRBD1 (6 bases). The V end was cut by 1 base, the J end by 3 bases, with 19 bases between. In germline, CDR1 is SGHDN, CDR2 FVKESK. The CDR3 sequence is 18 residues long. CDR3 nucleotides: TGTGCCAGCAGCCAAGTGCGTCCGAGAGGGGGATACTACAATGAGCAGTTCTTC. This sequence encodes CASSQVRPRGGYYNEQFF.

The rearrangement joins TRBV5-4 to TRBJ2-3, with D possibly being TRBD2 (5 bases). This CDR3 is 17 amino acids long. From germline, CDR1 is SGHNT and CDR2 YYREEE (reference sequence). Trimming removed 4 bases at V and 1 base at J, with 19 bases between. CDR3 protein: CASSHVRRNSGTDTQYF. DNA of the CDR3: TGTGCCAGCAGCCACGTGAGGAGGAATAGCGGCACAGATACGCAGTATTTT.

The chain has TRBV5-6 and TRBJ2-7; maybe TRBD1 (5 bases). The CDR3 is 13 residues long. From germline, CDR1 is SGHDT and CDR2 YYEEEE. V was clipped by 0 bases and J by 2 bases, with 6 bases between them. The CDR3 sequence is CASSLGTTYEQYF. CDR3 coding DNA: TGTGCCAGCAGCTTGGGGACAACCTACGAGCAGTACTTC.

The rearrangement uses TRBV19 and TRBJ1-1, with D perhaps TRBD1 (6 bases). Germline-derived CDR1 and CDR2 are LNHDA and SQIVND (reference sequence). The V and J ends lost 3 bases and 4 bases respectively, with 12 bases between them. The CDR3 runs 14 residues. The CDR3 spells CASSIKGGPTEAFF. The DNA for the CDR3 is TGTGCCAGTAGTATTAAGGGGGGGCCCACTGAAGCTTTCTTT.

V is TRBV7-9 and J is TRBJ2-1; 8 nucleotides agree with TRBD2. Germline CDR1 is SEHNR and CDR2 is FQNEAQ (reference sequence). The CDR3 has 15 residues. After removal of 1 base from V and 5 bases from J, the junction contained 4 bases not matched to a gene. The CDR3 region is CASSLVLAADNEQFF. CDR3 bases: TGTGCCAGCAGCTTAGTACTAGCGGCTGACAATGAGCAGTTCTTC. Combining the CDR3 with reference TRBV7-9 and TRBJ2-1 gives the whole variable domain DTGVSQNPRHKITKRGQNVTFRCDPISEHNRLYWYRQTLGQGPEFLTYFQNEAQLEKSRLLSDRFSAERPKGSFSTLEIQRTEQGDSAMYLCASSLVLAADNEQFFGPGTRLTVL.

The chain has TRBV7-2 and TRBJ2-7, with a tentative D call TRBD1 (5 bases). Germline CDR1 is SGHTA and CDR2 is FQGNSA. Trimming cost V 5 bases and J 6 bases, with 17 bases left between them. The CDR3 is 14 amino acids. As DNA, the CDR3 is TGTGCCAGCAGCGAAACAACACAGGCCTTCGAGCAGTACTTC. It codes for CASSETTQAFEQYF.

This clone appeared a few times. The chain couples TRBV2 to TRBJ1-3; 11 nucleotides align to TRBD1. The CDR3 consists of 17 residues. The germline V gene has CDR1 SNHLY and CDR2 FYNNEI. Trimming at V came to 5 bases and at J to 2 bases, leaving 8 bases not matched to a gene. The CDR3 sequence is CASSFQPGQGAGNTIYF. Written as DNA, the CDR3 is TGTGCCAGCAGTTTCCAACCGGGACAGGGGGCTGGAAACACCATATATTTT. Filled out from reference TRBV2 and TRBJ1-3, the complete variable domain reads EPEVTQTPSHQVTQMGQEVILRCVPISNHLYFYWYRQILGQKVEFLVSFYNNEISEKSEIFDDQFSVERPDGSNFTLKIRSTKLEDSAMYFCASSFQPGQGAGNTIYFGEGSWLTVV.

This clone is a singleton in its sample. V and J are TRBV2 and TRBJ1-1; 10 nucleotides match TRBD1. This CDR3 is built from 14 residues. V lost 7 bases to trimming and J lost 4 bases; unmatched junction nucleotides: 6. CDR1 SNHLY and CDR2 FYNNEI come from the germline V gene. The CDR3 DNA is TGTGCCAGCACCACCGGGACAGGGGTCACTGAAGCTTTCTTT. This gives the protein CASTTGTGVTEAFF.

The gene calls are TRBV2 and TRBJ1-2; 7 positions agree with TRBD1. Germline CDR1 reads SNHLY; CDR2 reads FYNNEI. The CDR3 is 15 amino acids. V trimming: 6 bases; J trimming: 8 bases; junction bases outside the gene matches: 15. The CDR3 is CASSDAGDRLGGYTF. In DNA, the CDR3 is TGTGCCAGCAGCGACGCTGGGGACAGACTCGGAGGCTACACCTTC.

Comment on this clone: Within the sample, other DNA sequences also encode this same CDR3. V usage is TRBV28 and J usage is TRBJ2-7; 7 bases fit TRBD2. This CDR3 comprises 15 residues. The junction had 4 bases not matched to a gene; V was cut back by 2 bases and J by 0 bases. Germline-derived CDR1 and CDR2 are MDHEN and SYDVKM. The CDR3 DNA follows: TGTGCCAGCAGTTTAGCGGGACTAAGCTCCTACGAGCAGTACTTC. Amino acid sequence: CASSLAGLSSYEQYF.

The V call is TRBV3-1 (or the pseudogene TRBV3-2), the J call TRBJ1-2; D uncertain. The V and J ends lost 4 bases and 0 bases respectively, with 12 bases between them. The CDR3 extends over 15 amino acids. Germline V lookup: CDR1 LGHDT, CDR2 YNNKEL (reference sequence). The CDR3 spells CASSLSTSANYGYTF. The CDR3 DNA reads TGTGCCAGCAGCCTATCGACATCAGCTAACTATGGCTACACCTTC.

The chain uses TRBV3-1 (or the pseudogene TRBV3-2) and TRBJ2-1, with 7 bases lining up with TRBD2. Losses at the gene ends were 4 bases for V and 7 bases for J; bases not matched to a gene: 13. Germline V gene lookup returns CDR1 LGHDT and CDR2 YNNKEL (reference sequence). The CDR3 length is 16 residues. The CDR3 nucleotides are TGTGCCAGCAGCCCTCTCATCGGGGAGGGAGGGAATGAGCAGTTCTTC. Encoded protein: CASSPLIGEGGNEQFF.

V is TRBV4-3 and J is TRBJ2-5, with 7 bases identical to TRBD2. Germline trimming cut 4 bases from V and 4 bases from J; bases unmatched to any gene: 9. The CDR3 totals 15 residues. The germline V gene encodes CDR1 LGHNA and CDR2 YSLEER. The chain's CDR3 is CASSPHGGDPETQYF. In nucleotides, the CDR3 is TGCGCCAGCAGCCCGCATGGGGGGGACCCAGAGACCCAGTACTTC.

The chain employs TRBV19 and TRBJ2-6; D might be TRBD1 (5 bases). CDR1 is LNHDA, CDR2 SQIVND, per germline (reference sequence). The length of the CDR3 is 15 residues. V was pared by 6 bases and J by 0 bases, with 9 bases between. The CDR3 DNA sequence: TGTGCCAGTAGAAACAGGCTCTCTGGGGCCAACGTCCTGACTTTC. Encoded protein: CASRNRLSGANVLTF.

The sample holds a few counts of this clone. The rearrangement links TRBV5-1 to TRBJ1-3; tentatively, D is TRBD1 (6 bases). V lost 1 base to trimming and J lost 7 bases, with 15 bases between them. CDR1 is SGHRS, CDR2 YFSETQ, per germline. CDR3 length equals 15 residues. CDR3 in amino acids: CASSLLGQGSNTIYF. The CDR3 bases are TGCGCCAGCAGCTTGCTTGGCCAGGGGAGCAACACCATATATTTT.

This clone was counted between two and nine times. V gene TRBV6-2 or TRBV6-3 combines with J gene TRBJ2-7; TRBD2 matches at 12 bases. The CDR3 spans 15 residues. V lost 7 bases, J lost 7 bases, and 11 bases stayed unmatched. The germline V gene encodes CDR1 MNHEY and CDR2 SVGEGT. This CDR3 is CASTPTGLAGLEQYF. CDR3 bases: TGTGCCAGCACCCCAACGGGACTAGCGGGCCTAGAGCAGTACTTC.

This clone was found a few times. V and J are TRBV7-2 and TRBJ2-7; 11 bases are a match to TRBD2. Germline CDR1 SGHTA, CDR2 FQGNSA. V lost 1 base to trimming and J lost 7 bases; unmatched junction nucleotides: 6. This CDR3 spans 15 amino acids. As DNA, the CDR3 is TGTGCCAGCAGCTTAGTCCTAGCGGGAGGTGCTGAGCAGTACTTC. Residues: CASSLVLAGGAEQYF. Full variable domain (remainder filled in from reference TRBV7-2 and TRBJ2-7): GAGVSQSPSNKVTEKGKDVELRCDPISGHTALYWYRQSLGQGLEFLIYFQGNSAPDKSGLPSDRFSAERTGGSVSTLTIQRTQQEDSAVYLCASSLVLAGGAEQYFGPGTRLTVT.

The rearrangement joins TRBV2 to TRBJ1-2, with 7 bases aligning to TRBD1. Looked up from germline, CDR1 is SNHLY and CDR2 is FYNNEI. This CDR3 has 16 residues. After removal of 8 bases from V and 4 bases from J, the junction contained 16 bases not matched to a gene. CDR3 region: CASCRDRGVRSYGYTF. CDR3 DNA sequence: TGTGCCAGCTGTCGGGACAGAGGGGTGCGATCCTATGGCTACACCTTC.